Given below is one T cell receptor beta chain in context. V was shortened by 6 bases and J by 1 base, with 16 bases between the two germline ends. CDR1 and CDR2 from the germline V gene are MDHEN and SYDVKM. The CDR3 length is 16 residues. The sample belongs to a study of technical replicates of blood from a handful of donors. Profiling relied on immunoSEQ multiplex PCR, and the TCRdb table lists in-frame clones only, not all of them. Among approximately 93,000 clones listed, 94% were seen once. The origin of this receptor is a human donor in good health. The sequenced sample was T cells isolated from PBMCs. This chain connects TRBV28 to TRBJ1-5; D remains unclear. The DNA for the CDR3 is TGTGCCAGCAGCGATGGGCAGGAGGTCAGCAATCAGCCCCAGCATTTT. It specifies CASSDGQEVSNQPQHF.